Shown below are 22 T cell receptor beta chains from a single sample sequenced in a study of CD8 T cells in Susac syndrome. Random-hexamer reverse transcription was applied to roughly 0.5 to 1 ug RNA. TCRdb re-called the immunoSEQ multiplex PCR reads with MiXCR, one entry per CDR3 protein. The sample includes about 25,000 distinct CDR3 sequences, around 94% of them seen just once. Sequencing was carried out using CD8+ T cells from PBMCs. All receptors come from a human donor in good health.

The chain uses TRBV6-1 and TRBJ2-2; perhaps TRBD1 as D (6 bases). Germline CDR1 and CDR2: MNHNS and SASEGT. V lost 5 bases and J 4 bases, leaving 20 bases between the germline ends. The CDR3 has 17 amino acids. The CDR3 spells CASSRPRDTMITGELFF. The CDR3 nucleotides read TGTGCCAGCAGTCGCCCCCGGGACACAATGATCACCGGGGAGCTGTTTTTT.

The chain carries TRBV5-1 and TRBJ2-1; 8 nucleotides match TRBD2. The ends lost 4 bases at V and 7 bases at J; junction bases unmatched: 10. The CDR3 is made up of 15 amino acids. Germline V gives CDR1 SGHRS, CDR2 YFSETQ. The CDR3 region is CASSPDGGAYNEQFF. The CDR3 DNA follows: TGCGCCAGCAGCCCGGACGGGGGGGCTTATAATGAGCAGTTCTTC.

CDR3 sequence reads: CASSESGKGVGEAFF. CDR3 sequence (DNA): TGCGCCAGCAGTGAGTCGGGAAAGGGGGTTGGTGAAGCTTTCTTT. The chain recombines TRBV10-1 with TRBJ1-1, with D possibly being TRBD1 (6 bases). The CDR3 has 15 amino acids. Trimming took 0 bases from V and 7 from J, leaving 15 bases between them. The germline V gene has CDR1 WNHNN and CDR2 SYGVQD (reference sequence).

This clonotype appeared once. The chain has TRBV7-2 and TRBJ2-1, with D possibly matching TRBD2 (6 bases). V dropped 4 bases and J dropped 6 bases, with 13 bases sitting between them. CDR1 and CDR2 from the germline V gene are SGHTA and FQGNSA. This CDR3 comprises 14 residues. The CDR3 DNA is TGTGCCAGCAGCTCCTCGGACTACTCCAATGAGCAGTTCTTC. Its protein is CASSSSDYSNEQFF.

J is TRBJ2-5 and V is TRBV16; TRBD1 or TRBD2 may be the D gene (5 bases each). This CDR3 comprises 18 residues. The V gene's germline CDR1 is KGHSY and CDR2 FQNENV. The ends were cut back, 4 bases at V and 0 bases at J, with 21 bases in the middle. The CDR3 loop reads CASSPGTGFIQYQETQYF. CDR3 sequence (DNA): TGTGCCAGCAGCCCCGGGACGGGTTTTATTCAGTACCAAGAGACCCAGTACTTC. The complete variable domain, with remaining parts taken from reference TRBV16 and TRBJ2-5, reads GEEVAQTPKHLVRGEGQKAKLYCAPIKGHSYVFWYQQVLKNEFKFLISFQNENVFDETGMPKERFSAKCLPNSPCSLEIQATKLEDSAVYFCASSPGTGFIQYQETQYFGPGTRLLVL.

The rearrangement links TRBV7-9 to TRBJ1-6; no clear D. The CDR3 runs 15 residues. With 6 bases removed from V and 1 base from J, the gap between germline ends came to 10 bases. CDR1 is SEHNR and CDR2 is FQNEAQ in the germline V gene (reference sequence). DNA for the CDR3: TGTGCCAGCAGGCCGGGCGTTTCCTATAATTCACCCCTCCACTTT. It codes for CASRPGVSYNSPLHF. Full variable domain (remainder filled in from reference TRBV7-9 and TRBJ1-6): DTGVSQNPRHKITKRGQNVTFRCDPISEHNRLYWYRQTLGQGPEFLTYFQNEAQLEKSRLLSDRFSAERPKGSFSTLEIQRTEQGDSAMYLCASRPGVSYNSPLHFGNGTRLTVT.

The V gene is TRBV4-3, the J gene TRBJ2-3; D ambiguous. Germline V lookup: CDR1 LGHNA, CDR2 YSLEER. With 0 bases removed from V and 8 bases from J, the gap between germline ends came to 12 bases. This CDR3 contains 14 residues. Written as DNA, the CDR3 is TGCGCCAGCAGCCAAGATCTCGAGTTTCCTACGCAGTATTTT. Translation gives CASSQDLEFPTQYF.

The chain recombines TRBV6-1 with TRBJ2-7; 11 nucleotides agree with TRBD2. CDR1 and CDR2 from the germline V gene are MNHNS and SASEGT. This CDR3 is 17 amino acids long. The junction had 10 bases not matched to a gene; V was cut back by 6 bases and J by 0 bases. CDR3 residues: CASSRLAGYHSSYEQYF. The CDR3 nucleotides are TGTGCCAGCAGCCGACTAGCGGGGTACCACAGCTCCTACGAGCAGTACTTC.

The chain joins TRBV4-1 to TRBJ2-6; D might be TRBD1 (6 bases). CDR1 and CDR2 from the germline V gene are MGHRA and YSYEKL. The V end was cut by 3 bases, the J end by 0 bases, with 18 bases between. There are 19 residues in the CDR3. The CDR3 bases are TGCGCCAGCAGCCAGGAGACCGGGACACCGAGCTCTGGGGCCAACGTCCTGACTTTC. Protein product: CASSQETGTPSSGANVLTF.

This chain joins TRBV3-1 and TRBJ1-1; TRBD1 is a possible D gene (6 bases). Trimming stripped 0 bases from V and 4 bases from J, with 15 bases between. The CDR3 extends over 16 amino acids. Germline lookup yields CDR1 LGHDT and CDR2 YNNKEL (reference sequence). The CDR3 reads CASSQDWQGRGTEAFF. In nucleotides, the CDR3 is TGTGCCAGCAGCCAAGATTGGCAGGGGAGAGGCACTGAAGCTTTCTTT.

V usage is TRBV29-1 and J usage is TRBJ1-2; D is unresolved. Germline assignment: CDR1 SQVTM and CDR2 ANQGSEA. The CDR3 has 12 amino acids. The V end was cut by 3 bases, the J end by 4 bases, with 9 bases between. This chain's CDR3 is CSVDRGVYGYTF. CDR3 bases: TGCAGCGTTGACCGTGGGGTCTATGGCTACACCTTC.

The V and J genes are TRBV5-4 and TRBJ2-1; the match to TRBD1 covers 9 bases. The trim removed 4 bases at V and 9 bases at J, leaving 11 bases unmatched. CDR1 and CDR2 from the germline V gene are SGHNT and YYREEE (reference sequence). The CDR3 length is 15 residues. The CDR3: CASSQGQGMFGEQFF. DNA of the CDR3: TGTGCCAGCAGCCAGGGACAGGGAATGTTTGGTGAGCAGTTCTTC. Looking up the rest from reference TRBV5-4 and TRBJ2-1 gives the full variable domain: ETGVTQSPTHLIKTRGQQVTLRCSSQSGHNTVSWYQQALGQGPQFIFQYYREEENGRGNFPPRFSGLQFPNYSSELNVNALELDDSALYLCASSQGQGMFGEQFFGPGTRLTVL.

The V gene is TRBV7-9, the J gene TRBJ1-5; 7 positions match TRBD1. CDR3 length: 15 amino acids. V lost 5 bases, J lost 2 bases, and 6 bases stayed unmatched. Per the germline V gene, CDR1 is SEHNR and CDR2 is FQNEAQ (reference sequence). The CDR3 nucleotides are TGTGCCAGCAGCACAGACAGGGCCGGCAATCAGCCCCAGCATTTT. Translating gives CASSTDRAGNQPQHF.

CDR3 bases: TGTGCCAGCAGTTCCCTACAGGGGAAGCACACTTCCTACGAGCAGTACTTC. This sequence encodes CASSSLQGKHTSYEQYF. V gene TRBV27 combines with J gene TRBJ2-7; 7 bases line up with TRBD1. The CDR3 runs to 17 residues. The germline V gene encodes CDR1 MNHEY and CDR2 SMNVEV (reference sequence). Losses at the gene ends were 4 bases for V and 1 base for J; bases not matched to a gene: 13.

The chain uses TRBV5-6 and TRBJ1-2; maybe TRBD1 (6 bases). Germline lookup yields CDR1 SGHDT and CDR2 YYEEEE. The CDR3 is 14 residues long. Trimming pared 4 bases from V and 9 bases from J, leaving 19 bases between. The CDR3 DNA reads TGTGCCAGCAGCCCGGGGGCAGGGCAAGTACGCTACACCTTC. It translates to CASSPGAGQVRYTF.

This rearrangement joins TRBV7-2 to TRBJ2-3; D remains unclear. Germline V gene sequence: CDR1 SGHTA, CDR2 FQGNSA. Trimming pared 1 base from V and 0 bases from J, leaving 11 bases between. The CDR3 is 16 residues long. Here the CDR3 reads CASSLVSQSSTDTQYF. The DNA of the CDR3 is TGTGCCAGCAGCTTAGTTTCACAGTCAAGCACAGATACGCAGTATTTT.

The V call is TRBV11-2, the J call TRBJ2-1; 10 positions match TRBD1. The CDR3 is made up of 14 amino acids. V was clipped by 5 bases and J by 7 bases; unmatched bases: 5. Looked up from germline, CDR1 is SGHAT and CDR2 is FQNNGV. CDR3 sequence (DNA): TGTGCCAGCAGCGCCGGGACAGGGGTTAATGAGCAGTTCTTC. This sequence encodes CASSAGTGVNEQFF.

This sequence joins TRBV20-1 and TRBJ1-5; D might be TRBD1 (5 bases). Germline CDR1 is DFQATT and CDR2 is SNEGSKA (reference sequence). CDR3 length: 13 amino acids. V gave up 4 bases and J gave up 2 bases, with 9 bases separating them. CDR3 amino acids: CSATDRRNQPQHF. The CDR3 DNA reads TGCAGTGCTACCGACAGACGCAATCAGCCCCAGCATTTT.

This clonotype occurred once. This chain connects TRBV13 to TRBJ2-1; either TRBD1 or TRBD2 may supply D (6 bases each). The CDR3 length is 16 residues. Germline V lookup: CDR1 PRHDT, CDR2 FYEKMQ (reference sequence). V was cut by 1 base and J by 2 bases, with 12 bases left in between. CDR3 nucleotides: TGTGCCAGCAGCTTAGCGGGGGCCTCTACCTACAATGAGCAGTTCTTC. Its protein is CASSLAGASTYNEQFF.

The chain carries TRBV5-1 and TRBJ2-1; D call uncertain. V lost 1 base and J lost 5, with 13 bases in between. The germline V gene has CDR1 SGHRS and CDR2 YFSETQ. This CDR3 has 15 residues. The CDR3 DNA sequence: TGCGCCAGCAGCTTGATTCCTGCCGAGGACAATGAGCAGTTCTTC. This translates into CASSLIPAEDNEQFF.

This chain joins TRBV6-5 and TRBJ1-1, with D hard to call. The CDR3 contains 12 residues. Germline CDR1 MNHEY, CDR2 SVGAGI. V lost 7 bases to trimming and J lost 7 bases, with 13 bases between them. CDR3 residues: CASTTLRGEAFF. As DNA, the CDR3 is TGTGCCAGCACCACCCTAAGAGGTGAAGCTTTCTTT.

The chain recombines TRBV2 with TRBJ1-6; 8 bases map to TRBD1. The CDR3 is 15 amino acids. V was pared by 6 bases and J by 8 bases, with 9 bases of the junction left unmatched. Germline V CDR1 and CDR2: SNHLY, FYNNEI. In DNA form, the CDR3 reads TGTGCCAGCAGGAGGACAGGGCATTTGGATTCACCCCTCCACTTT. Amino acids: CASRRTGHLDSPLHF.